This TCR beta chain was retrieved from a study of tumor-infiltrating lymphocytes in localized non-small cell lung cancer. Notes on this clone: What it recognizes is unknown.

Whole-study findings and limits: Higher tumor T cell infiltration than in uninvolved lung was supported by TCRbeta sequencing.

This CDR3 is built from 15 residues. Per germline, CDR1 MNHEY and CDR2 SVGAGI. Trimming stripped 6 bases from V and 0 bases from J, with 9 bases between. The protocol was immunoSEQ multiplex PCR, while the TCRdb copy is restricted to in-frame clones and leaves out a portion. The sample consists of approximately 13,000 clones, 70% to 80% of them appearing once. This clonotype was obtained from a human donor with non-small cell lung cancer. Sequencing was done on a sample of lung tumor tissue. The gene calls are TRBV6-5 and TRBJ2-6, with D unresolved. This CDR3 is CASSWAPSGANVLTF. As DNA, the CDR3 is TGTGCCAGCAGCTGGGCTCCCTCTGGGGCCAACGTCCTGACTTTC.